The clone carrying this T cell receptor beta chain has just a few counts. Germline V CDR1 and CDR2: LGHNA, YSLEER. Trimming took off 0 bases at V and 4 bases at J, with 22 bases between the two ends. This CDR3 comprises 18 residues. The sample originates from a study of identical twins. TCRdb passed the 5' RACE reads through MiXCR, listing each CDR3 protein once. The sample shows under 500,000 distinct CDR3 sequences, approximately 14% of them seen only once. Separately, the same data were catalogued under a study of yellow fever vaccine responses in identical twins.

The V gene is TRBV4-3, the J gene TRBJ2-7, with TRBD1 as a possible D gene (5 bases). This TCR was recovered from a woman aged 18 to 35 in good health. The sequenced sample was CD4+ T cells sorted from blood. In DNA, the CDR3 is TGCGCCAGCAGCCAAGATGCCCCAGGGTTGGAACGTCGGTACGAGCAGTACTTC. Amino acids: CASSQDAPGLERRYEQYF.